A selection of T cell receptor beta chains follows, all from one sample in a study of CXCR3-negative and CXCR3-positive naive CD8 T cells. After re-calling the 5' RACE reads, TCRdb lists one entry per CDR3 protein, DNA absent. The table lists about 120,000 distinct CDR3 sequences, with about 0.35% in the top ten. The specimen was naive CXCR3+ CD8+ T cells from blood. Receptors originate from a human donor in good health. Some clones in this sample may be carry-over from other donors' samples. The CDR3 runs from the conserved cysteine through the conserved F or W.

>TRBJ1-5|TRBV12-3/TRBV12-4
CASSQNWGQPQHF
>TRBJ2-7|TRBV28
CASSYYPGLAGGDYEQYF
>TRBJ2-2|TRBV24-1
CATSDFGLETNTGELFF
>TRBJ2-7|TRBV7-9
CASSPSGGGYEQYF
>TRBJ2-7|TRBV20-1
CSARGLGTGDYEQYF
>TRBJ2-1|TRBV28
CASSFPTRGGGAYNEQFF
>TRBJ2-7|TRBV15
CATSRDGPGVSYEQYF
>TRBJ2-1|TRBV7-9
CASSPRHVSYNEQFF
>TRBJ2-5|TRBV28
CASSRRRAVQETQYF
>TRBJ2-7|TRBV12-3/TRBV12-4
CASSSTRTNEQYF
>TRBJ2-4|TRBV2
CASSERGWMVRNIQYF
>TRBJ1-6|TRBV12-3/TRBV12-4
CASSVLLGTSNSPLHF
>TRBJ2-7|TRBV11-2
CASSSVILLKGSDEQYF
>TRBJ2-7|TRBV2
CASSPGNLYEQYF
>TRBJ2-3|TRBV13
CASTIRLLLPDTQYF
>TRBJ1-5|TRBV7-9
CASRGGGVDQPQHF
>TRBJ1-1|TRBV7-9
CASRPGTDAEAFF
>TRBJ2-1|TRBV4-3
CASSQESRAPNEQFF
>TRBJ2-7|TRBV4-3
CASSQVSGGLYEQYF
>TRBJ2-5|TRBV7-8
CASSLGRGEKETQYF